Each of the 14 T cell receptor beta chains below was sequenced from the same sample in a study of cytomegalovirus exposure and HLA in healthy donors. The PCR made use of 60 Vbeta and 13 Jbeta primers. Sequencing used immunoSEQ multiplex PCR; TCRdb keeps in-frame clones, though not all of them. Of roughly 60,000 clones detected, roughly 80% appear once; the ten largest clones hold about 3.6%. The sample consisted of PBMCs. These receptors all stem from a woman aged 40 to 49 in good health and CMV-seropositive.

In its sample, this clone was seen once. The CDR3 DNA follows: TGTGCCAGCAGCTTGGAGCCAGCGGGGCAGCAAGAGACCCAGTACTTC. It is translated as CASSLEPAGQQETQYF. The V and J genes are TRBV5-6 and TRBJ2-5; 7 bases map to TRBD2. The ends lost 0 bases at V and 2 bases at J; junction bases unmatched: 7. CDR3 length: 16 residues. CDR1 is SGHDT and CDR2 is YYEEEE in the germline V gene.

The V gene is TRBV4-3, the J gene TRBJ2-1; D not resolved. The CDR3 has 16 amino acids. Germline loops: CDR1 LGHNA, CDR2 YSLEER. V lost 4 bases and J lost 2, with 15 bases in between. The CDR3, as DNA: TGCGCCAGCAGCCCGCAACCGCGACAAGCCTACAATGAGCAGTTCTTC. Protein: CASSPQPRQAYNEQFF.

This clone is a singleton in its sample. V gene TRBV5-1 combines with J gene TRBJ1-1; possible D gene TRBD1, 5 bases. The CDR3 has 13 residues. The V gene's germline CDR1 is SGHRS and CDR2 YFSETQ. V dropped 7 bases and J dropped 0 bases, with 10 bases sitting between them. CDR3 amino acids: CASADIMNTEAFF. CDR3 nucleotide sequence: TGCGCCAGCGCGGACATAATGAACACTGAAGCTTTCTTT.

This clone turned up a few times. The rearrangement links TRBV7-2 to TRBJ2-7, with D perhaps TRBD1 (6 bases). The germline gives CDR1 SGHTA, CDR2 FQGNSA. Trimming pared 5 bases from V and 3 bases from J, leaving 11 bases between. CDR3 length: 13 amino acids. CDR3 sequence reads: CASSLQGNYEQYF. For the CDR3, the DNA is TGTGCCAGCAGCCTCCAGGGGAACTACGAGCAGTACTTC.

The genes are TRBV4-3 and TRBJ2-3; 10 nucleotides line up with TRBD2. Germline lookup yields CDR1 LGHNA and CDR2 YSLEER. V shed 0 bases, J shed 3 bases, and the junction held 6 bases outside the gene matches. The length of the CDR3 is 17 residues. The CDR3 bases are TGCGCCAGCAGCCAAGATAACGCACTAGCGGGAACAGATACGCAGTATTTT. Its translation: CASSQDNALAGTDTQYF.

This clone has a single count. V usage is TRBV6-5 and J usage is TRBJ1-4, with unresolved D. CDR3 length: 13 residues. Germline CDR1 MNHEY, CDR2 SVGAGI. V lost 10 bases and J lost 8, with 17 bases in between. The DNA of the CDR3 is TGTGCCACCGGAGTTGGGTTAGGAGAAAAACTGTTTTTT. Translating it yields CATGVGLGEKLFF.

The gene calls are TRBV18 and TRBJ1-3; D call uncertain. The CDR3 has 14 amino acids. Deletions cut 2 bases from V and 5 bases from J, with 10 bases between. Germline V gene sequence: CDR1 KGHSH, CDR2 LQKENI. CDR3 in DNA: TGTGCCAGCTCACCAGAGGCAGTGAGAAACACCATATATTTT. Translated, it gives CASSPEAVRNTIYF.

The chain employs TRBV29-1 and TRBJ2-1; possibly TRBD2 for D (6 bases). V lost 7 bases, J lost 1 base, and 8 bases lay in between. Germline-derived CDR1 and CDR2 are SQVTM and ANQGSEA. The CDR3 is made up of 12 amino acids. CDR3 protein: CSGGLSYNEQFF. CDR3 coding DNA: TGCAGCGGGGGACTTTCCTACAATGAGCAGTTCTTC.

J is TRBJ2-3 and V is TRBV4-2; 13 nucleotides agree with TRBD2. J lost 6 bases, V lost 2 bases, and 2 bases had no gene match. This CDR3 is 15 amino acids long. CDR1 is LGHNA and CDR2 is YNFKEQ in the germline V gene. DNA of the CDR3: TGTGCCAGCAGCCAAACTAGCGGGGGGGCGGATACGCAGTATTTT. It yields the protein CASSQTSGGADTQYF.

The table lists this clone with a few counts. The rearrangement links TRBV7-6 to TRBJ1-2; D unclear. This CDR3 is built from 14 residues. CDR1 and CDR2 from the germline V gene are SGHVS and FNYEAQ. V gave up 5 bases and J gave up 2 bases, with 12 bases separating them. The CDR3, as DNA: TGTGCCAGCAGCCCTGATGCGGGAAACTATGGCTACACCTTC. Protein sequence: CASSPDAGNYGYTF.

V usage is TRBV5-1 and J usage is TRBJ2-2; TRBD1 aligns across 8 bases. Unmatched junction bases numbered 8, after V lost 4 bases and J lost 6 bases. The CDR3 contains 15 residues. CDR1 and CDR2 from the germline V gene are SGHRS and YFSETQ. The CDR3 DNA reads TGCGCCAGCAGCAACAGGACAGGGCGGGCCGGGGAGCTGTTTTTT. Its protein is CASSNRTGRAGELFF.

This rearrangement joins TRBV5-4 to TRBJ2-3, with a weak D call TRBD1 (6 bases). With 0 bases removed from V and 6 bases from J, the gap between germline ends came to 11 bases. Germline V gives CDR1 SGHNT, CDR2 YYREEE (reference sequence). The CDR3 is 14 amino acids. CDR3 nucleotides: TGTGCCAGCAGCTTGGTTTGGGGGCCGGATACGCAGTATTTT. It yields the protein CASSLVWGPDTQYF.

V gene TRBV10-1 combines with J gene TRBJ1-1, with TRBD1 identical over 9 bases. This CDR3 comprises 14 residues. Germline V CDR1 and CDR2: WNHNN, SYGVQD (reference sequence). V dropped 3 bases and J dropped 5; count of bases not matched to a gene: 4. The CDR3 DNA reads TGCGCCAGCAGTGACTCCGGGACAGGGACTGAAGCTTTCTTT. Translated: CASSDSGTGTEAFF.

This chain uses TRBV10-3 with TRBJ2-7; no clear D. The V and J ends lost 0 bases and 2 bases respectively, with 8 bases between them. The CDR3 extends over 14 amino acids. Per the germline V gene, CDR1 is ENHRY and CDR2 is SYGVKD. The DNA of the CDR3 is TGTGCCATCAGTGAGTCGCAACAGACCTACGAGCAGTACTTC. Its translation: CAISESQQTYEQYF.